The present entry profiles one TCR beta chain with its context. This clonotype was found many times. Its antigen is unknown. No clone much larger than this one lies a single base away; base qualities are absent. Relative to germline, V is 8 bases shorter and J is 6 bases shorter, with 8 bases between their ends. Including the terminal cysteine and phenylalanine, the CDR3 comprises 11 residues. The entry retains the CDR3 DNA only, 33 bases that are in frame from base 1. CDR1 ENHRY and CDR2 SYGVKD were looked up in the germline V gene. This entry belongs to a study of T-cell reconstitution after alpha-beta-depleted transplantation in children (dated by TCRdb to the mid-2010s). Describing the broader study: T-cell immune reconstitution after TCRalphabeta/CD19-depleted allogeneic hematopoietic cell transplantation in children was quantitatively tracked in the study by means of TCR repertoire profiling. Overall study outcomes, separate from this receptor: The apparently early recovery of alphabetaT-cell counts about two months after transplant reportedly depended on only several hundred rapidly expanded clones that came from non-depleted graft cells. In some patients, high TCRbeta diversity at day 60 was attributed to recipient T cells and intrathymic progenitors that had survived conditioning. Over subsequent months, a decline in hyperexpanded clone frequencies was noted, and after one year, T-cell counts and TCRbeta diversity were mostly ascribed to newly produced T cells.

The library relied on PCR. Sequenced using an Illumina HiSeq 2500. TCR libraries were prepared with molecular barcoding, using unique molecular identifiers to normalize TCRbeta repertoire quantification. Through fastp at Q25 and MiXCR, TCRdb rebuilt clones from the public reads, retaining in-frame beta chains. Duplicate CDR3 protein sequences are folded into a single record with the most common DNA and genes. This sample holds fewer than 550,000 distinct CDR3 sequences; over 9.5% were observed only once. The ten largest clones represent just over 2% of the sample. The sample's treatment or condition label, decoded: allogeneic hematopoietic cell transplantation with graft depleted of TCRalphabeta T cells and CD19 B cells. TCRalphabeta/CD19-depleted allogeneic hematopoietic cell grafts were given to the transplant recipients, all of whom were children.

The sequencing used PBMCs, collected before TCRalphabeta/CD19-depleted stem cell transplant. The chain is made from TRBV10-3 and TRBJ2-1; the D gene cannot be named for sure. This clonotype originated in a child aged 2-15 years with inherited bone marrow failure, due to receive a stem cell transplant. The nucleotides are TGTGCCATCGGGTGGGGCAATGAGCAGTTCTTC. Translation gives CAIGWGNEQFF.